This T cell receptor (beta chain) appears in the sequencing data of a study of blood T cell repertoires in COVID-19. About the research overall: From the United States, Italy and Spain came samples of acute and convalescent COVID-19. Sample material is recorded as cDNA or gDNA derived from T cells, B-cell-depleted T cells, or PBMCs.

Germline V lookup: CDR1 SNHLY, CDR2 FYNNEI. The CDR3 extends over 13 amino acids. Trimming pared 9 bases from V and 0 bases from J, leaving 10 bases between. How the authors handled the data: Cell counts per sample came from amplifying reference gene primers. Using immunoSEQ multiplex PCR, the repertoire was profiled, and TCRdb retains in-frame clones only, with some absent. The V and J calls and clone size are taken from that table; D and trimming were inferred from the DNA. Of approximately 98,000 clones listed, over 80% were seen once; the top ten hold 18%. The chain recombines TRBV2 with TRBJ2-3; no firm D call. This TCR came from a man older than 75 with acute or convalescent COVID-19. Sequenced input: peripheral blood. As DNA, the CDR3 is TGTGCCAGAGCAGTGACTAGCACAGATACGCAGTATTTT. Translating gives CARAVTSTDTQYF.